This T cell receptor beta chain was recorded in a study of T cell repertoires in ileal Crohn's disease. Across the whole study: Less than 45% were active smokers at surgery; median disease duration was about 7.5 years. Operated complications were stricturing disease (roughly 61%) and penetrating disease (39%). Each sample's TCRB immunosequencing used around 0.45 micrograms of biopsy DNA.

This CDR3 spans 12 amino acids. Deletions cut 8 bases from V and 3 bases from J, with 13 bases between. Germline V gene lookup returns CDR1 GTSNPN and CDR2 SVGIG (reference sequence). Time point: inflamed ileum from the surgical specimen. Data came from immunoSEQ multiplex PCR; TCRdb stores just in-frame clones and leaves some out. The sample records 14,000 or so clones, less than 80% being singletons. This rearrangement joins TRBV30 to TRBJ1-1, with a tentative D call TRBD1 (5 bases). The source is an adult with Crohn's disease. Sequencing was done on a sample of ileal tissue. CDR3 loop: CARSTGYTEAFF. CDR3 DNA sequence: TGTGCCCGATCAACAGGATACACTGAAGCTTTCTTT.